This is a list of T cell receptor beta chains from one sample in a study of shared clonotypes between healthy human individuals. Libraries were prepared by immunoSEQ multiplex PCR; TCRdb keeps only in-frame clonotypes and omits some of them. The table shows under 850,000 clones, with 80% to 95% occurring only once. The sample taken for sequencing was naive CD8+ T cells sorted from blood. The receptors here all came from a man aged 25-40 years in good health. Each CDR3 is given with its conserved first and last residue. The D gene is left open where the match is weak. The size field is filled for only some rows; it gives once, few, many or a size class.

J gene: TRBJ1-1
clone size: -
D gene: -
V gene: TRBV11-2
CDR3 DNA: TGTGCCAGCAGCTTAGATCCAGCGAACACTGAAGCTTTCTTT
CDR3 protein: CASSLDPANTEAFF

J gene: TRBJ2-5
clone size: -
D gene: -
V gene: TRBV7-9
CDR3 DNA: TGTGCCAGCAGCTTAGCGGGGGAGACCCAGTACTTC
CDR3 protein: CASSLAGETQYF

J gene: TRBJ2-7
clone size: -
D gene: -
V gene: TRBV4-1
CDR3 DNA: TGCGCCAGCAGCCAAGAGGAATTCTACGAGCAGTACTTC
CDR3 protein: CASSQEEFYEQYF

J gene: TRBJ2-1
clone size: -
D gene: -
V gene: TRBV5-1
CDR3 DNA: TGCGCCAGCAGAGTGGGGGGCAATGAGCAGTTCTTC
CDR3 protein: CASRVGGNEQFF

J gene: TRBJ2-1
clone size: -
D gene: TRBD2
V gene: TRBV27
CDR3 DNA: TGTGCCAGCAGCCTGACTAGCGGGGAGAAATACAATGAGCAGTTCTTC
CDR3 protein: CASSLTSGEKYNEQFF

J gene: TRBJ2-1
clone size: -
D gene: TRBD2
V gene: TRBV9
CDR3 DNA: TGTGCCAGCAGCGTAGACTTGGCGGGAGTAGTCAATGAGCAGTTCTTC
CDR3 protein: CASSVDLAGVVNEQFF

J gene: TRBJ1-2
clone size: -
D gene: TRBD1
V gene: TRBV9
CDR3 DNA: TGTGCCAGCAGCGGGGACAGGATCTATGGCTACACCTTC
CDR3 protein: CASSGDRIYGYTF

J gene: TRBJ2-1
clone size: -
D gene: TRBD2
V gene: TRBV11-2
CDR3 DNA: TGTGCCAGCAGTCCAGCAGCGGGGGTCTCTTCCTACAATGAGCAGTTCTTC
CDR3 protein: CASSPAAGVSSYNEQFF

J gene: TRBJ2-1
clone size: -
D gene: TRBD1
V gene: TRBV4-3
CDR3 DNA: TGCGCCAGCAGCCAAGACAGGGGGTCCTACAATGAGCAGTTCTTC
CDR3 protein: CASSQDRGSYNEQFF

J gene: TRBJ2-3
clone size: once
D gene: -
V gene: TRBV28
CDR3 DNA: TGTGCCAGCAGTCCGGGGCAGCTTACCACAGATACGCAGTATTTT
CDR3 protein: CASSPGQLTTDTQYF

J gene: TRBJ2-5
clone size: once
D gene: TRBD2
V gene: TRBV10-3
CDR3 DNA: TGTGCCATCAGGGGGACTAGCGGGCAAGAGACCCAGTACTTC
CDR3 protein: CAIRGTSGQETQYF

J gene: TRBJ1-1
clone size: -
D gene: TRBD1
V gene: TRBV5-4
CDR3 DNA: TGTGCCAGCACCTGGCCGGGACAGGGGGCCTATGAAGCTTTCTTT
CDR3 protein: CASTWPGQGAYEAFF

J gene: TRBJ2-1
clone size: once
D gene: TRBD1
V gene: TRBV27
CDR3 DNA: TGTGCCAGCCGTACCGGGACAGAAAGTAACAATGAGCAGTTCTTC
CDR3 protein: CASRTGTESNNEQFF

J gene: TRBJ1-5
clone size: few
D gene: TRBD1
V gene: TRBV19
CDR3 DNA: TGTGCCAGTAGTATAGGGCCAAGGACAGGGCGCAATCAGCCCCAGCATTTT
CDR3 protein: CASSIGPRTGRNQPQHF

J gene: TRBJ2-3
clone size: -
D gene: -
V gene: TRBV5-1
CDR3 DNA: TGCGCCAGCAGCCCCGGGGACACCAGCACAGATACGCAGTATTTT
CDR3 protein: CASSPGDTSTDTQYF

J gene: TRBJ2-7
clone size: -
D gene: TRBD2
V gene: TRBV27
CDR3 DNA: TGTGCCAGCAGTTTGACTAGCGCCTATACCTACGAGCAGTACTTC
CDR3 protein: CASSLTSAYTYEQYF

J gene: TRBJ2-7
clone size: -
D gene: TRBD2
V gene: TRBV13
CDR3 DNA: TGTGCCAGCAGGAAAGGGGCGGGAGCGGGCTTTGGCAACGAGCAGTACTTC
CDR3 protein: CASRKGAGAGFGNEQYF

J gene: TRBJ2-7
clone size: -
D gene: TRBD1
V gene: TRBV7-9
CDR3 DNA: TGTGCCAGCAGCCCGATACAGGGGCGCTCCTACGAGCAGTACTTC
CDR3 protein: CASSPIQGRSYEQYF

J gene: TRBJ1-1
clone size: -
D gene: -
V gene: TRBV7-9
CDR3 DNA: TGTGCCAGCAGCTGGGGGGTTCGAGGGTACACTGAAGCTTTCTTT
CDR3 protein: CASSWGVRGYTEAFF

J gene: TRBJ2-1
clone size: -
D gene: -
V gene: TRBV27
CDR3 DNA: TGTGCCAGCAGTTTCCCAGGCGGAAACAATGAGCAGTTCTTC
CDR3 protein: CASSFPGGNNEQFF

J gene: TRBJ2-7
clone size: -
D gene: TRBD1
V gene: TRBV27
CDR3 DNA: TGTGCCAGCAGTCCCAGACAGGGGCCGCTACCCTACGAGCAGTACTTC
CDR3 protein: CASSPRQGPLPYEQYF

J gene: TRBJ2-1
clone size: once
D gene: TRBD2
V gene: TRBV27
CDR3 DNA: TGTGCCAGCAGTCCCTGGACTAGCGGCTCCTACAATGAGCAGTTCTTC
CDR3 protein: CASSPWTSGSYNEQFF

J gene: TRBJ1-5
clone size: -
D gene: -
V gene: TRBV2
CDR3 DNA: TGTGCCAGCAGGGCAGGGAATATTCAGCCCCAGCATTTT
CDR3 protein: CASRAGNIQPQHF

J gene: TRBJ2-7
clone size: -
D gene: TRBD1
V gene: TRBV27
CDR3 DNA: TGTGCCAGCAGTTTCGGGACAGCATACGAGCAGTACTTC
CDR3 protein: CASSFGTAYEQYF